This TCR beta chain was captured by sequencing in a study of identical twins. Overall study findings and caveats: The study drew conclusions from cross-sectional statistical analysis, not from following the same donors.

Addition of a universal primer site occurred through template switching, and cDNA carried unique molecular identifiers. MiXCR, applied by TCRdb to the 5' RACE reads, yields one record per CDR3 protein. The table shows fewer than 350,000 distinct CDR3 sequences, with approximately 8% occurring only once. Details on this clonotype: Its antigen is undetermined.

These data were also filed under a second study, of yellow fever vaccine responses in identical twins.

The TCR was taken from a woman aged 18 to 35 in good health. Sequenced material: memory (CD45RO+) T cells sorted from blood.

CDR3 loop: CASSRTGTANTGELFF. The CDR3 coding sequence is TGTGCCAGCAGTCGGACTGGTACGGCGAACACCGGGGAGCTGTTTTTT. The gene calls are TRBV6-1 and TRBJ2-2; weak D call: TRBD2 (5 bases). Trimming pared 5 bases from V and 0 bases from J, leaving 13 bases between. The CDR3 consists of 16 residues. Germline CDR1 reads MNHNS; CDR2 reads SASEGT.